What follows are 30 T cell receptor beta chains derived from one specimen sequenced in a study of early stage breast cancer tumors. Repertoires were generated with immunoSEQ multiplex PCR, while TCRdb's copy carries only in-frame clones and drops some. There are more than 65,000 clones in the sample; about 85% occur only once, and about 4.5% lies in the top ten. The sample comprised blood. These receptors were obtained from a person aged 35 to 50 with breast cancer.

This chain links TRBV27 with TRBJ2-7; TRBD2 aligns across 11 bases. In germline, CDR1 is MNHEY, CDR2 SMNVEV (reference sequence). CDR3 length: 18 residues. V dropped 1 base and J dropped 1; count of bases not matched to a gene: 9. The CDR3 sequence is CASSLLAGGPGVSYEQYF. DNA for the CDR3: TGTGCCAGCAGTTTATTAGCGGGAGGGCCGGGTGTATCCTACGAGCAGTACTTC.

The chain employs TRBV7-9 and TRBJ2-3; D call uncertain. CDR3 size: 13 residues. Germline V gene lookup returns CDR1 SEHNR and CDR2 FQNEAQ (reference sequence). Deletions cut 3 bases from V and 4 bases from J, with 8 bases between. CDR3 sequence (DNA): TGTGCCAGCAGCTTGGGTACTGCAGATACGCAGTATTTT. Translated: CASSLGTADTQYF.

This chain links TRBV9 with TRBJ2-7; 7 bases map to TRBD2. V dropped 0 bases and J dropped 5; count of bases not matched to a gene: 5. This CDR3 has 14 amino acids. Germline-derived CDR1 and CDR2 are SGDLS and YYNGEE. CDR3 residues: CASSVGGRTHEQYF. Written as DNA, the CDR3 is TGTGCCAGCAGCGTAGGCGGGAGAACCCACGAGCAGTACTTC.

The CDR3 DNA is TGTGCCAGCAACCGGGAGGGTTTGGGCTACACCTTC. Protein sequence: CASNREGLGYTF. The genes are TRBV5-5 and TRBJ1-2; the D is unclear. This CDR3 is built from 12 residues. V lost 6 bases, J lost 8 bases, and 14 bases lay in between. Per the germline V gene, CDR1 is SGHKS and CDR2 is YYEKEE (reference sequence).

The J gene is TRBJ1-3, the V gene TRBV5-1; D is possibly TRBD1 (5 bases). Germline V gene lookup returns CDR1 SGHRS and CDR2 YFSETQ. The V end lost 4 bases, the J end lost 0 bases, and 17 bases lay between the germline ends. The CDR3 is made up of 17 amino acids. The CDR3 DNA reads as TGCGCCAGCAGCACGGGATATGACAGAGCCTCTGGAAACACCATATATTTT. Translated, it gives CASSTGYDRASGNTIYF.

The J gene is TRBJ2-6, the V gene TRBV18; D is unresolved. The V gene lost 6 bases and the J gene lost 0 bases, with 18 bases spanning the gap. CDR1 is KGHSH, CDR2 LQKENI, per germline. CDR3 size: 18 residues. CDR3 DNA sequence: TGTGCCAGCTCCAGCCAGGTTACCCCATTCTCTGGGGCCAACGTCCTGACTTTC. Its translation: CASSSQVTPFSGANVLTF.

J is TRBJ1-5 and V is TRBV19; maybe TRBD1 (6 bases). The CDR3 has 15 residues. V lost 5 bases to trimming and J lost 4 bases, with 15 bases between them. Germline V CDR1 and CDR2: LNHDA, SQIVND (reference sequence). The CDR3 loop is CASSDIVGGNQPQHF. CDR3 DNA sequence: TGTGCCAGTAGTGATATAGTAGGGGGAAATCAGCCCCAGCATTTT.

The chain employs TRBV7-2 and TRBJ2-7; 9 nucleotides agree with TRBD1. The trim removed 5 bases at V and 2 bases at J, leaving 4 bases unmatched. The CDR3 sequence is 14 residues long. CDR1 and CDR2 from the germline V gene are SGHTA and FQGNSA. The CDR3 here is CASSRGQGPYEQYF. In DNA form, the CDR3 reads TGTGCCAGCAGCCGGGGACAGGGCCCCTACGAGCAGTACTTC.

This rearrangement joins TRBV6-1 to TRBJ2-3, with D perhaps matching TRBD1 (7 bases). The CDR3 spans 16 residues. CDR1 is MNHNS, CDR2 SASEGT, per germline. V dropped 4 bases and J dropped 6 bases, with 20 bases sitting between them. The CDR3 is CASSVQGQEGPDTQYF. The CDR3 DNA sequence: TGTGCCAGCAGTGTACAAGGACAGGAGGGACCCGATACGCAGTATTTT.

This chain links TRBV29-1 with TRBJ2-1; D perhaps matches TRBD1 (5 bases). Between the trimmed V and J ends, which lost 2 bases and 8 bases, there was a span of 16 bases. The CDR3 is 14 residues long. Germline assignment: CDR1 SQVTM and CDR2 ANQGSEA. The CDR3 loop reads CSVESAGRVDEQFF. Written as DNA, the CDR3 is TGCAGCGTTGAATCGGCAGGGCGTGTCGATGAGCAGTTCTTC.

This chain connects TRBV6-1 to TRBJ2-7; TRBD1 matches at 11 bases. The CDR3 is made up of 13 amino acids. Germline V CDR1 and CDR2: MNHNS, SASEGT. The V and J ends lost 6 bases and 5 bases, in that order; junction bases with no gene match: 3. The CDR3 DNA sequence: TGTGCCAGCAGAGGACAGGGGGCGCACGAGCAGTACTTC. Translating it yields CASRGQGAHEQYF.

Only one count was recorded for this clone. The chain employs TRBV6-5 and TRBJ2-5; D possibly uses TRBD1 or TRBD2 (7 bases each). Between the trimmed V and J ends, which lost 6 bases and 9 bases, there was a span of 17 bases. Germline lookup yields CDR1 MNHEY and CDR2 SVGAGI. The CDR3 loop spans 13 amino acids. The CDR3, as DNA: TGTGCCAGCAGAGTGACAGGGAGGGGGCCCCAGTACTTC. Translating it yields CASRVTGRGPQYF.

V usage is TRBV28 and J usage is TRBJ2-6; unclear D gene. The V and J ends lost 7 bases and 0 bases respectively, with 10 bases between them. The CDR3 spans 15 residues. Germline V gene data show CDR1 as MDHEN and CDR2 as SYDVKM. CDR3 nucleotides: TGTGCCAGCACCGACGGATACTCTGGGGCCAACGTCCTGACTTTC. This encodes CASTDGYSGANVLTF. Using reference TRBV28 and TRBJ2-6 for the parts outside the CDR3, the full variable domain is DVKVTQSSRYLVKRTGEKVFLECVQDMDHENMFWYRQDPGLGLRLIYFSYDVKMKEKGDIPEGYSVSREKKERFSLILESASTNQTSMYLCASTDGYSGANVLTFGAGSRLTVL.

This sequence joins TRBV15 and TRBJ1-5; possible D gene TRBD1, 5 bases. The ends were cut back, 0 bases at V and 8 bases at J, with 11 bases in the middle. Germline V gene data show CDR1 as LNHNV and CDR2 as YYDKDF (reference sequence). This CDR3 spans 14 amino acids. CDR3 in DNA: TGTGCCACCAGCAGAGACCGGGGGTTGGAGCCCCAGCATTTT. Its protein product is CATSRDRGLEPQHF.

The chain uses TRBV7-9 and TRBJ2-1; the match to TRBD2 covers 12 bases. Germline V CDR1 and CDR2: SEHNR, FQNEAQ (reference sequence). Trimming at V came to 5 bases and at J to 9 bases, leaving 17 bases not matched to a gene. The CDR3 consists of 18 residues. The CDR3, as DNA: TGTGCCAGCAGCCTAGAGTCTAGCGGGAGGGCCCGTAAAGGTGAGCAGTTCTTC. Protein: CASSLESSGRARKGEQFF.

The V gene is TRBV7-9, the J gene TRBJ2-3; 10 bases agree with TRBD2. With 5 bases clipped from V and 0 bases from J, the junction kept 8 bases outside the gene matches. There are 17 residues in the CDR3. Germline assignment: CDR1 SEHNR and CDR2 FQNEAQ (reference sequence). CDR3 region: CASSDAGLARSTDTQYF. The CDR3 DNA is TGTGCCAGCAGCGACGCGGGACTAGCGAGAAGCACAGATACGCAGTATTTT.

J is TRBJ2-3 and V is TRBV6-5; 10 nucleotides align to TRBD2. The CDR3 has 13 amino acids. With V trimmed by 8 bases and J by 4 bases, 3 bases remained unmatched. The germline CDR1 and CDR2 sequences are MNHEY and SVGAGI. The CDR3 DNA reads TGTGCCAGCCTAGCGGGAGAAGCAGATACGCAGTATTTT. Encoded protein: CASLAGEADTQYF.

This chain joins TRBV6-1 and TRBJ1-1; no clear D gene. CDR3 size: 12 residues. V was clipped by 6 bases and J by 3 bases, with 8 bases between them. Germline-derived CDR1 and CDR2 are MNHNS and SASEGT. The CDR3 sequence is CASSVRYTEAFF. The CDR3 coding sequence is TGTGCCAGCAGCGTCCGTTACACTGAAGCTTTCTTT.

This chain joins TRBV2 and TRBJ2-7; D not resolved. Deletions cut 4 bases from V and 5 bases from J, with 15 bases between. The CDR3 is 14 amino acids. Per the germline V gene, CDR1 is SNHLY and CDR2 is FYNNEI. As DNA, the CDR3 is TGTGCCAGCAGTGCGAACAGTCAATCCCACGAGCAGTACTTC. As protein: CASSANSQSHEQYF.

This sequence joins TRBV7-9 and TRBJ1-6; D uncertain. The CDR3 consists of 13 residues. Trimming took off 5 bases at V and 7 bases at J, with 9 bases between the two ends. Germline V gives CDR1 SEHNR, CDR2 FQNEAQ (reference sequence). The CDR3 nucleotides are TGTGCCAGCAGCCTCCGACTAAATTCACCCCTCCACTTT. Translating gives CASSLRLNSPLHF.

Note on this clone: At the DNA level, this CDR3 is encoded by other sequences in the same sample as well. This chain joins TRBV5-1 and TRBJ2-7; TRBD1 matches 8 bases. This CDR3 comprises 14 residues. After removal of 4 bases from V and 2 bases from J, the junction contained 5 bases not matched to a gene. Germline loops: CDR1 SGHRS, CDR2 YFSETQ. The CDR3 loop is CASSAGQGTYEQYF. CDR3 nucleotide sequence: TGCGCCAGCAGCGCCGGACAGGGCACCTACGAGCAGTACTTC.

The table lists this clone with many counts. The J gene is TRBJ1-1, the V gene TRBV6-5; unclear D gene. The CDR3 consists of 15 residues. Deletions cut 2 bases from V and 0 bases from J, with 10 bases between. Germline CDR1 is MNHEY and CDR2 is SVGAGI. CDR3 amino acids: CASSYLADMNTEAFF. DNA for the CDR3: TGTGCCAGCAGTTACCTGGCAGACATGAACACTGAAGCTTTCTTT.

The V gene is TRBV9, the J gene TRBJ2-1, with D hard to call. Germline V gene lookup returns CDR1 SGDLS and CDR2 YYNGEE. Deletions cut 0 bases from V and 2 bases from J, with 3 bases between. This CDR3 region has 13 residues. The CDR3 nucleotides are TGTGCCAGCAGCGTAGGAGCCTACAATGAGCAGTTCTTC. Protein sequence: CASSVGAYNEQFF.

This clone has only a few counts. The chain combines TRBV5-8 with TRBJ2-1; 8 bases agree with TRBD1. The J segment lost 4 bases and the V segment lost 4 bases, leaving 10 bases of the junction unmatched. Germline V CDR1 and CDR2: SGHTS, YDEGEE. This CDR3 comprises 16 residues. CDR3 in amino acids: CASSPGQGLGYNEQFF. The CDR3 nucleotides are TGTGCCAGCAGCCCTGGACAGGGTTTGGGGTACAATGAGCAGTTCTTC.

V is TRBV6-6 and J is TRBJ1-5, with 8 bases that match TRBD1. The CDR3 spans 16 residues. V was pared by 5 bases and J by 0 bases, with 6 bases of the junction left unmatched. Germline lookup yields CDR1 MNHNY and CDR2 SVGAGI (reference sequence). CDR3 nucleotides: TGTGCCAGCAGTCTCAGACAGGGGAATAGCAATCAGCCCCAGCATTTT. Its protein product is CASSLRQGNSNQPQHF.

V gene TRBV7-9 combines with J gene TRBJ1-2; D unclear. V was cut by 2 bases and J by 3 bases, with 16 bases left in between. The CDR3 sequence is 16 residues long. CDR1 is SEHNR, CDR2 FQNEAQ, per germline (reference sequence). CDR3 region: CASSLSDFELDYGYTF. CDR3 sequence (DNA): TGTGCCAGCAGCTTAAGTGATTTCGAGCTGGACTATGGCTACACCTTC. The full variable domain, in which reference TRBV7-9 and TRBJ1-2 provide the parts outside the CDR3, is DTGVSQNPRHKITKRGQNVTFRCDPISEHNRLYWYRQTLGQGPEFLTYFQNEAQLEKSRLLSDRFSAERPKGSFSTLEIQRTEQGDSAMYLCASSLSDFELDYGYTFGSGTRLTVV.

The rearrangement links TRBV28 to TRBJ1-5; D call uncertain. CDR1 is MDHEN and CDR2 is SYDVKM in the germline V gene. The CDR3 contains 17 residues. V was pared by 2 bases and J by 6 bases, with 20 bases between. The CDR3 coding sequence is TGTGCCAGCAGTTTAGACGACGGCGGAGGTTTCAGTCAGCCCCAGCATTTT. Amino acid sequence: CASSLDDGGGFSQPQHF.

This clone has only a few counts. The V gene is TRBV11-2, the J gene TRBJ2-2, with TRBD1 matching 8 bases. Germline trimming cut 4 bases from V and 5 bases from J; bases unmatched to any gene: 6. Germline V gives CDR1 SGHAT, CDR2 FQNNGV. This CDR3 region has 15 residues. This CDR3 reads CASSYWTGLTGELFF. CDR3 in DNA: TGTGCCAGCAGCTATTGGACAGGGCTGACCGGGGAGCTGTTTTTT.

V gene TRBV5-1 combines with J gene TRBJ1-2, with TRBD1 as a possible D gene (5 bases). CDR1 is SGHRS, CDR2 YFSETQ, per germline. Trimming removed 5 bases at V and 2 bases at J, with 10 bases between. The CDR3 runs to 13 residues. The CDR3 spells CASRERGNYGYTF. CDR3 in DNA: TGCGCCAGCAGAGAAAGGGGAAACTATGGCTACACCTTC.

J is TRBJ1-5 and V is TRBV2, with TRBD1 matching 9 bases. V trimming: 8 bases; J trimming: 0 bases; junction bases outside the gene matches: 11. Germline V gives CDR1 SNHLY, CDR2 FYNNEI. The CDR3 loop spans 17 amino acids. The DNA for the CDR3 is TGTGCCAGCGGGACTACCGGGACAGGGCATAGCAATCAGCCCCAGCATTTT. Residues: CASGTTGTGHSNQPQHF.